This TCR beta chain is drawn from a study of blood T cell repertoires in COVID-19. Study-wide context: Samples of COVID-19 (acute and convalescent) were obtained from the United States, Italy and Spain. PBMCs, B-cell-depleted T cells, or T cells were the source of the cDNA or gDNA that made up the material.

Participant ages covered roughly 18 to 89 years across 24 US areas. V shed 3 bases, J shed 5 bases, and the junction held 7 bases outside the gene matches. The CDR3 loop spans 16 amino acids. Germline assignment: CDR1 MRHNA and CDR2 SNTAGT. Profiling relied on immunoSEQ multiplex PCR, and the TCRdb table lists in-frame clones only, not all of them. The sample lists 55,000 to 70,000 clones, 70% to 90% occurring once. This clone is classed as medium-sized. This chain connects TRBV6-4 to TRBJ2-1, with 10 bases aligning to TRBD2. Sequences were obtained from PBMCs or T cells enriched from blood (not recorded which). The TCR was taken from a woman aged 40 to 55 who had recovered from COVID-19. The CDR3 DNA reads as TGTGCCAGCAGTGAAGGGAGCGGGGGGGGACACAATGAGCAGTTCTTC. Protein sequence: CASSEGSGGGHNEQFF.